A selection of T cell receptor beta chains follows, all from one sample in a study of blood T cell repertoires in COVID-19. Produced via immunoSEQ multiplex PCR; TCRdb's table is partial and in-frame only. Of around 170,000 clones detected, roughly 88% appear once; the ten largest clones hold 8% to 10%. Sequencing was done on a sample of PBMCs or T cells enriched from blood (not recorded which). The receptors here all came from a woman in her 30s who had recovered from COVID-19. Both conserved end residues are part of each CDR3. Each record gives: V gene, clone size, CDR3 protein. Size tells how often a clone was seen (once, few, many) or the class of an expanded clone, and some rows leave it out.

v_gene: TRBV28
abundance: -
CDR3aa: CATTQGARIEETQYF

v_gene: TRBV9
abundance: once
CDR3aa: CASSVGTSPDTQYF

v_gene: TRBV19
abundance: few
CDR3aa: CASKRTRTGVYEQYF

v_gene: TRBV27
abundance: -
CDR3aa: CASSFSGTSGSYEQYF

v_gene: TRBV14
abundance: many
CDR3aa: CASRREGYNEQFF

v_gene: TRBV24-1
abundance: -
CDR3aa: CATSDLGRGRTDTQYF

v_gene: TRBV28
abundance: -
CDR3aa: CASSPPGGLNSPLHF

v_gene: TRBV11-2
abundance: few
CDR3aa: CASSRGGYYGYTF

v_gene: TRBV12-5
abundance: -
CDR3aa: CASGPSGSEQYF

v_gene: TRBV19
abundance: -
CDR3aa: CASKASPYEQYF

v_gene: TRBV6-6
abundance: -
CDR3aa: CAIRVTGRSGGYTF

v_gene: TRBV5-1
abundance: -
CDR3aa: CASSLEPSGSSYEQYF

v_gene: TRBV27
abundance: -
CDR3aa: CASSSGQGDLNIQYF

v_gene: TRBV11-2
abundance: -
CDR3aa: CASRNWGAGYQFF

v_gene: TRBV11-3
abundance: -
CDR3aa: CASSPRLNTGELFF

v_gene: TRBV16
abundance: -
CDR3aa: CASSQGPRADEKLFF

v_gene: TRBV2
abundance: -
CDR3aa: CASSEFRPGQGGEAFF

v_gene: TRBV2
abundance: once
CDR3aa: CASRQDFNSPLHF

v_gene: TRBV5-1
abundance: -
CDR3aa: CASSLRQALTATEAFF

v_gene: TRBV6-5
abundance: -
CDR3aa: CASSYSGGELFF

v_gene: TRBV18
abundance: -
CDR3aa: CASSPNRPGGNSYEQYF

v_gene: TRBV6-5
abundance: -
CDR3aa: CASRDNQGGNTIYF

v_gene: TRBV7-2
abundance: -
CDR3aa: CASSLVGADNEQFF

v_gene: TRBV7-9
abundance: -
CDR3aa: CASSEQGGEQYF

v_gene: TRBV19
abundance: -
CDR3aa: CASSPRQGGGELFF

v_gene: TRBV6-5
abundance: -
CDR3aa: CASSYSWGSNEKLFF

v_gene: TRBV5-4
abundance: -
CDR3aa: CASSWEQGNIQYF

v_gene: TRBV30
abundance: -
CDR3aa: CAWTLGWGEGGYTF

v_gene: TRBV6-6
abundance: -
CDR3aa: CASSLTLGGRSSGNTIYF

v_gene: TRBV6-5
abundance: -
CDR3aa: CASSSDRANEQFF

v_gene: TRBV27
abundance: once
CDR3aa: CASSPETSGSTYEQYF

v_gene: TRBV12-3/TRBV12-4
abundance: -
CDR3aa: CASSPGGYEQYF

v_gene: TRBV9
abundance: -
CDR3aa: CASSGYGTSGSSDTQYF

v_gene: TRBV27
abundance: -
CDR3aa: CASSLSMGQGRNEQFF

v_gene: TRBV19
abundance: few
CDR3aa: CASSIGPGGFVDTQYF

v_gene: TRBV2
abundance: -
CDR3aa: CASSGQNLNTGELFF

v_gene: TRBV10-2
abundance: -
CDR3aa: CASSERSHTQRQKHTGELFF

v_gene: TRBV5-1
abundance: -
CDR3aa: CASSSTSVQTQYF

v_gene: TRBV29-1
abundance: -
CDR3aa: CSVQGLPKINEQFF

v_gene: TRBV28
abundance: -
CDR3aa: CASRDSYREQYF

v_gene: TRBV5-6
abundance: -
CDR3aa: CASSWTGLSGAGYTF

v_gene: TRBV24-1
abundance: -
CDR3aa: CATSNRVDQPQHF

v_gene: TRBV5-4
abundance: -
CDR3aa: CASSYDKQGDTDTQYF

v_gene: TRBV13
abundance: -
CDR3aa: CASSLRGRNEQFF

v_gene: TRBV11-2
abundance: -
CDR3aa: CASSLDPSRTQYF

v_gene: TRBV9
abundance: -
CDR3aa: CASSANPGQGVGEQYF

v_gene: TRBV29-1
abundance: -
CDR3aa: CSVEDNLATRTDTQYF

v_gene: TRBV19
abundance: -
CDR3aa: CASSSTGNNEQFF

v_gene: TRBV7-9
abundance: few
CDR3aa: CASSSITGTGDYGYTF

v_gene: TRBV24-1
abundance: -
CDR3aa: CATSDPGLAGINEQFF